Sequencing of this T cell receptor beta chain was carried out in a study of cytomegalovirus exposure and HLA in healthy donors. The wider study: As released early, the data held some 80 million unique TCRs from HLA-typed donors.

PCR amplification relied on 60 Vbeta primers (plus 13 Jbeta primers). Clones were sequenced by immunoSEQ multiplex PCR, and TCRdb holds only the in-frame ones, with some missing. The sample lists 95,000 to 100,000 clones; under 85% were seen once. General study findings and limits: Highly shared variants forming one cluster were likely a sequencing artifact. Later on, an analysis tied under 20,000 TCR beta sequences to HLA alleles at 0.05 false discovery rate.

V was clipped by 7 bases and J by 4 bases, with 17 bases between them. The germline gives CDR1 MNHEY, CDR2 SVGAGI. The CDR3 sequence is 15 residues long. There are a few counts of this clone. Its specificity is not known. The source is a woman aged 40 to 50 in good health and CMV-seronegative. Input material: PBMCs. The gene calls are TRBV6-5 and TRBJ1-3; D remains ambiguous. The CDR3 nucleotides are TGTGCCAGCAAAATGCCATGGGCCTCAGGAAACACCATATATTTT. Encoded protein: CASKMPWASGNTIYF.